This T cell receptor beta chain was recovered during a study of cytomegalovirus exposure and HLA in healthy donors. The PCR made use of 60 Vbeta and 13 Jbeta primers. Sequencing used immunoSEQ multiplex PCR; TCRdb keeps in-frame clones, though not all of them. The sample consists of about 190,000 clones, approximately 70% of them appearing once. V lost 5 bases to trimming and J lost 0 bases, with 11 bases between them. CDR3 length equals 15 residues. Per germline, CDR1 LNHDA and CDR2 SQIVND (reference sequence). This clone appeared a few times. The source of this sequence is a woman between 25 and 40 years old in good health and CMV-seropositive. Sample: PBMCs. J is TRBJ1-5 and V is TRBV19; D remains unclear. The CDR3 DNA is TGTGCCAGTAGTCCCGACATTCATAGCAATCAGCCCCAGCATTTT. Protein product: CASSPDIHSNQPQHF.